This TCR beta chain was sequenced during a study of blood T cell repertoires in COVID-19. About the research overall: Samples of COVID-19 (acute and convalescent) were obtained from the United States, Italy and Spain. T cells, B-cell-depleted T cells, or PBMCs supplied cDNA or gDNA.

Germline loops: CDR1 SNHLY, CDR2 FYNNEI. The length of the CDR3 is 14 residues. Trimming removed 6 bases from V and 1 base from J; junction bases left unmatched: 3. On this clone itself: The same CDR3 also results from other DNA sequences found in this sample.

Authors' processing steps: Estimates of nucleated cell counts were drawn from the amplification of reference gene primers. Measured with immunoSEQ multiplex PCR; TCRdb has only the in-frame clones, and not every one. D and trimming come from the DNA, and the V and J calls and clone size come from that table. The table lists 250,000 to 350,000 clones, roughly nine tenths of them singletons, with approximately 2.4% in the top ten. The chain combines TRBV2 with TRBJ2-3; TRBD1 agrees at 8 bases. The material sequenced was peripheral blood. The source is a man aged 18 to 29 with active or convalescent COVID-19. As DNA, the CDR3 is TGTGCCAGCAGAGTGGGACAGGGCACAGATACGCAGTATTTT. Encoded protein: CASRVGQGTDTQYF.